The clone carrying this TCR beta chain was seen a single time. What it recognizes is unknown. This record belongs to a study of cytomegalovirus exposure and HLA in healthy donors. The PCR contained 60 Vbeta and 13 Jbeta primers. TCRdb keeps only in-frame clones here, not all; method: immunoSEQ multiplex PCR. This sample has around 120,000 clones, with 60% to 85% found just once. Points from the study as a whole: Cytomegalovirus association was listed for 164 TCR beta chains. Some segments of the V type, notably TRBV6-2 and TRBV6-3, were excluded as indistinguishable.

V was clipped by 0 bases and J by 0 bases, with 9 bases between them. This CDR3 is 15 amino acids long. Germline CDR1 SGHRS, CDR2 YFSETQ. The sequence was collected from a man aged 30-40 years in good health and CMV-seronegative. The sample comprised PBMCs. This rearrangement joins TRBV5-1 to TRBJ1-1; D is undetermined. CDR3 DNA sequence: TGCGCCAGCAGCTTGGAGGAGGTCATGAACACTGAAGCTTTCTTT. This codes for CASSLEEVMNTEAFF.